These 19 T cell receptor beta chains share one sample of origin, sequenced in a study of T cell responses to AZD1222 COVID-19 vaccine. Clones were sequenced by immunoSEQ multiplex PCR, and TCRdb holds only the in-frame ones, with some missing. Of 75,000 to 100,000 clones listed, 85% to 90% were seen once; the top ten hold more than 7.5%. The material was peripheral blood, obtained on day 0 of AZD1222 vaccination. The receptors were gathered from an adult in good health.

CDR3 bases: TGTGCCAGCAGCCTAGACAGCCTCAGGTCCCGGGAGCTGTTTTTT. This encodes CASSLDSLRSRELFF. The J gene is TRBJ2-2, the V gene TRBV6-2 or TRBV6-3, with D possibly matching TRBD1 (5 bases). This CDR3 region has 15 residues. CDR1 MNHEY and CDR2 SVGEGT come from the germline V gene. V was cut by 6 bases and J by 9 bases, with 20 bases left in between.

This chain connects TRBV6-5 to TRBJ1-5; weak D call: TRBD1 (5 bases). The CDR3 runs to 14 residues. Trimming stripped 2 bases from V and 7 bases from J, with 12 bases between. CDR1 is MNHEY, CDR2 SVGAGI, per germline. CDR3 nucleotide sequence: TGTGCCAGCAGTTACAGAGGGGTATCACAGCCCCAGCATTTT. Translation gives CASSYRGVSQPQHF.

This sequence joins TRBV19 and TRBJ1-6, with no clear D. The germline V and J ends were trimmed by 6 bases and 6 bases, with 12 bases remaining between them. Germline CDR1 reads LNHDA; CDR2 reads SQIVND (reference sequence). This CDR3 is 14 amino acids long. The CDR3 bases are TGTGCCAGTAGCCCTTCCCGGGTTAATTCACCCCTCCACTTT. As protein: CASSPSRVNSPLHF.

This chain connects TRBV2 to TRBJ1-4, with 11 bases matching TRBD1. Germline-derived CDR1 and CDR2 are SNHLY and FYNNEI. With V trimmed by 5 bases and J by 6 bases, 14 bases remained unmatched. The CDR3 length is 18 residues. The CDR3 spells CASSRPGTGGLEYEKLFF. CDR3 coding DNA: TGTGCCAGCAGTCGACCCGGGACAGGGGGACTGGAATATGAAAAACTGTTTTTT.

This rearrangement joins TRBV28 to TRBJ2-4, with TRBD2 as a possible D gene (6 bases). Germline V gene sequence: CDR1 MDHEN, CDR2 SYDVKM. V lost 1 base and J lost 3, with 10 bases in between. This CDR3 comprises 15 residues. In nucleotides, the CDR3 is TGTGCCAGCAGTTTATCGGGGGTAATCAAAAACATTCAGTACTTC. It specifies CASSLSGVIKNIQYF. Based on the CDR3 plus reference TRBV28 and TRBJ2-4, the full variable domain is DVKVTQSSRYLVKRTGEKVFLECVQDMDHENMFWYRQDPGLGLRLIYFSYDVKMKEKGDIPEGYSVSREKKERFSLILESASTNQTSMYLCASSLSGVIKNIQYFGAGTRLSVL.

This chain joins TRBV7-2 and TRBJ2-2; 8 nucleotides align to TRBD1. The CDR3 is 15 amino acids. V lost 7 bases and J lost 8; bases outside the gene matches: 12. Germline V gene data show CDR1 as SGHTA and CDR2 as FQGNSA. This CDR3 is CASNSRTGRQGELFF. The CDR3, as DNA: TGTGCCAGCAACTCGAGGACAGGGCGTCAGGGGGAGCTGTTTTTT.

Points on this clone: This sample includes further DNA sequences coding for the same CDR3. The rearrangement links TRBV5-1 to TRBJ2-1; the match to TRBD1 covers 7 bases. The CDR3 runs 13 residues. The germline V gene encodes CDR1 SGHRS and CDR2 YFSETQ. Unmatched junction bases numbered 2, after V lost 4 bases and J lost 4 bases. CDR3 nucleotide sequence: TGCGCCAGCAGCCTGGGACAGTACAATGAGCAGTTCTTC. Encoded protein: CASSLGQYNEQFF.

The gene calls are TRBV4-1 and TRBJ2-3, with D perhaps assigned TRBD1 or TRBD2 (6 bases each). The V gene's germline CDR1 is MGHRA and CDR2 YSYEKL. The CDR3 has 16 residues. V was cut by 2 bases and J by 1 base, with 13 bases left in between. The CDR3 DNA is TGCGCCAGCAGCCAAAGAAGGGGGGCGGGCACAGATACGCAGTATTTT. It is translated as CASSQRRGAGTDTQYF.

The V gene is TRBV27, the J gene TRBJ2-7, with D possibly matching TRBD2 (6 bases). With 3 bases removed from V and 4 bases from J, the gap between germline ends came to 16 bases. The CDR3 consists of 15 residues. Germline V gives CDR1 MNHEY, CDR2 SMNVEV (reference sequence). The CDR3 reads CASSFKEGLGYEQYF. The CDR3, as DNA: TGTGCCAGCAGTTTTAAGGAGGGGTTGGGATACGAGCAGTACTTC.

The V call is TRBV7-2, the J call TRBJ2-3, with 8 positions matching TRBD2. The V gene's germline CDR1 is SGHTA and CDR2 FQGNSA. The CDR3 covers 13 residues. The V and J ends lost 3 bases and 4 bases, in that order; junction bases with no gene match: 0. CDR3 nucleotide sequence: TGTGCCAGCAGCTTGCGGGGGGCAGATACGCAGTATTTT. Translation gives CASSLRGADTQYF.

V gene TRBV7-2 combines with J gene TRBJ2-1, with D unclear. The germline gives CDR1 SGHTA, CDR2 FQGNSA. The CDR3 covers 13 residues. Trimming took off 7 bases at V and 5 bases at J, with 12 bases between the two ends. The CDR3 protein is CASTTYIDNEQFF. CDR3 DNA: TGTGCCAGCACCACTTACATCGACAATGAGCAGTTCTTC. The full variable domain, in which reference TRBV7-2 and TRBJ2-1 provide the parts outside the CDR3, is GAGVSQSPSNKVTEKGKDVELRCDPISGHTALYWYRQSLGQGLEFLIYFQGNSAPDKSGLPSDRFSAERTGGSVSTLTIQRTQQEDSAVYLCASTTYIDNEQFFGPGTRLTVL.

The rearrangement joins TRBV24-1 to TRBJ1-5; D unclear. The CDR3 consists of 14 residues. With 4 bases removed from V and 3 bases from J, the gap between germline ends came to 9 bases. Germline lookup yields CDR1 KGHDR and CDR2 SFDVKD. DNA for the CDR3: TGTGCCACCAGTGACCACAACCCCAATCAGCCCCAGCATTTT. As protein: CATSDHNPNQPQHF.

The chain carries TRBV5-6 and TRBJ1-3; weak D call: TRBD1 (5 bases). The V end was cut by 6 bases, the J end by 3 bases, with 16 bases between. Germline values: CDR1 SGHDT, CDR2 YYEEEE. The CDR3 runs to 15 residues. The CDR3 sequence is CASNVRGVGGNTIYF. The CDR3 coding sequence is TGTGCCAGCAACGTCCGGGGGGTTGGTGGAAACACCATATATTTT.

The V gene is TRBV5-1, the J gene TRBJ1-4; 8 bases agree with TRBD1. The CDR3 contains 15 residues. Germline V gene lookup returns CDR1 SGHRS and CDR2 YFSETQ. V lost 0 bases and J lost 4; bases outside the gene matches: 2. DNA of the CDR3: TGCGCCAGCAGCTTGGTCGGACAGGGTAATGAAAAACTGTTTTTT. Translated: CASSLVGQGNEKLFF. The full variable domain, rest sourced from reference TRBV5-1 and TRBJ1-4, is KAGVTQTPRYLIKTRGQQVTLSCSPISGHRSVSWYQQTPGQGLQFLFEYFSETQRNKGNFPGRFSGRQFSNSRSEMNVSTLELGDSALYLCASSLVGQGNEKLFFGSGTQLSVL.

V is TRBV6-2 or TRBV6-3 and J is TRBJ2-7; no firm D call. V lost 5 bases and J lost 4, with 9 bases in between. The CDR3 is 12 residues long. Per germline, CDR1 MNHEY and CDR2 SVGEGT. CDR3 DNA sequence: TGTGCCAGCAGTCATACCGAGTACGAGCAGTACTTC. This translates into CASSHTEYEQYF.

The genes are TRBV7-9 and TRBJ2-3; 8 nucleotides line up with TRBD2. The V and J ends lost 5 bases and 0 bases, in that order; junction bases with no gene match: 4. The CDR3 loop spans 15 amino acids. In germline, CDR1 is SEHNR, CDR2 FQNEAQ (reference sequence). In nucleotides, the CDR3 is TGTGCCAGCAGCCCCCGGGGGGGCAGCACAGATACGCAGTATTTT. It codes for CASSPRGGSTDTQYF.

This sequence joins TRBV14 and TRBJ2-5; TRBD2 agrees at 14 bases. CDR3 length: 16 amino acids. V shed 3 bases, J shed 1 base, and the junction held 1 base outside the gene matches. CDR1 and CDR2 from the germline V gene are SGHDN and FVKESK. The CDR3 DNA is TGTGCCAGCAGCCACGGACTAGCGGGGGGCCAAGAGACCCAGTACTTC. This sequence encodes CASSHGLAGGQETQYF.

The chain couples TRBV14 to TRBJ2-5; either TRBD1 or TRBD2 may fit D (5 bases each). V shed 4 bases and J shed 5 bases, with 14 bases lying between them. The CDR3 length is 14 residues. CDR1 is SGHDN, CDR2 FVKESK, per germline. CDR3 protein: CASSPRMGEETQYF. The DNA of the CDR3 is TGTGCCAGCAGCCCCCGAATGGGGGAGGAGACCCAGTACTTC.

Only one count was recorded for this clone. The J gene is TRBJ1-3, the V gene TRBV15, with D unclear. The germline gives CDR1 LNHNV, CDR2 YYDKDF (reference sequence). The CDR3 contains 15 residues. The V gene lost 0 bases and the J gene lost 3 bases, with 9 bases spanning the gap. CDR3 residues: CATSRDWVDGNTIYF. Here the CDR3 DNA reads TGTGCCACCAGCAGAGATTGGGTAGATGGAAACACCATATATTTT. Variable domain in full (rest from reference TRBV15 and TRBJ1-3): DAMVIQNPRYQVTQFGKPVTLSCSQTLNHNVMYWYQQKSSQAPKLLFHYYDKDFNNEADTPDNFQSRRPNTSFCFLDIRSPGLGDTAMYLCATSRDWVDGNTIYFGEGSWLTVV.